Listed here are 9 T cell receptor beta chains from one sample, sequenced in a study of shared T cell receptors in the human thymus. TCRdb keeps only in-frame clones here, not all; method: immunoSEQ multiplex PCR. The data hold hundreds of thousands of clones, with approximately 83% observed a single time. These sequences were also reported in another study, on human thymus T cells.

Sample: thymocytes. Receptor source: a girl under three years old with a congenital heart defect.

This chain uses TRBV14 with TRBJ2-7; D perhaps matches TRBD1 (6 bases). Germline CDR1 is SGHDN and CDR2 is FVKESK. The CDR3 has 20 amino acids. V lost 3 bases, J lost 3 bases, and 30 bases lay in between. The CDR3 loop is CASSHHSKYRGGPPLYEQYF. Here the CDR3 DNA reads TGTGCCAGCAGCCACCACTCAAAGTACCGAGGGGGACCCCCTCTCTACGAGCAGTACTTC.

The gene calls are TRBV5-1 and TRBJ1-1, with D possibly TRBD1 on 5 matching bases. Germline CDR1 and CDR2: SGHRS and YFSETQ. The ends were cut back, 0 bases at V and 1 base at J, with 7 bases in the middle. The CDR3 extends over 14 amino acids. The DNA for the CDR3 is TGCGCCAGCAGCTTGGACCAGGGGAACACTGAAGCTTTCTTT. Its protein is CASSLDQGNTEAFF.

The V and J genes are TRBV10-3 and TRBJ1-2; the D gene is possibly TRBD1 (6 bases). The V end was cut by 0 bases, the J end by 8 bases, with 19 bases between. CDR3 length: 16 amino acids. CDR1 and CDR2 (germline): ENHRY, SYGVKD. As DNA, the CDR3 is TGTGCCATCAGTGAGTCTCGACAAACAGGGCTGGGGGGCTACACCTTC. It translates to CAISESRQTGLGGYTF.

The V and J genes are TRBV6-5 and TRBJ2-1; 9 nucleotides line up with TRBD1. The CDR3 spans 13 residues. V dropped 8 bases and J dropped 5; count of bases not matched to a gene: 4. The germline CDR1 and CDR2 sequences are MNHEY and SVGAGI. CDR3 coding DNA: TGTGCCAGCGGACAGGGGTTGCACAATGAGCAGTTCTTC. Encoded protein: CASGQGLHNEQFF.

The V and J genes are TRBV5-1 and TRBJ1-2; D is perhaps TRBD1 (5 bases). V lost 0 bases and J 4 bases, leaving 10 bases between the germline ends. The CDR3 consists of 14 residues. The germline V gene encodes CDR1 SGHRS and CDR2 YFSETQ. The CDR3 is CASSLGQNLYGYTF. Written as DNA, the CDR3 is TGCGCCAGCAGCTTGGGACAGAACCTCTATGGCTACACCTTC.

The chain has TRBV5-6 and TRBJ2-3; 8 nucleotides align to TRBD1. CDR1 and CDR2 (germline): SGHDT, YYEEEE. This CDR3 spans 15 amino acids. J gave up 0 bases and V 4 bases, and 4 bases lay outside the gene matches. The CDR3 spells CASSRQGSSTDTQYF. CDR3 bases: TGTGCCAGCAGCCGACAGGGGTCTAGCACAGATACGCAGTATTTT.

This clone was counted a single time. The chain joins TRBV4-1 to TRBJ1-1, with D unresolved. V dropped 4 bases and J dropped 3 bases, with 12 bases sitting between them. The CDR3 is 14 residues long. CDR1 is MGHRA and CDR2 is YSYEKL in the germline V gene. The CDR3 sequence: CASSRTPSHTEAFF. The CDR3 DNA is TGCGCCAGCAGCCGAACACCTTCCCACACTGAAGCTTTCTTT.

The chain carries TRBV5-1 and TRBJ1-1, with 11 bases lining up with TRBD1. The junction had 15 bases not matched to a gene; V was cut back by 1 base and J by 7 bases. This CDR3 is 18 amino acids long. Germline V gene data show CDR1 as SGHRS and CDR2 as YFSETQ. The chain's CDR3 is CASSLYPGGTGGLVEAFF. The CDR3 nucleotides read TGCGCCAGCAGCTTGTACCCGGGGGGGACAGGGGGTTTAGTTGAAGCTTTCTTT. Complete variable domain (other parts from reference TRBV5-1 and TRBJ1-1): KAGVTQTPRYLIKTRGQQVTLSCSPISGHRSVSWYQQTPGQGLQFLFEYFSETQRNKGNFPGRFSGRQFSNSRSEMNVSTLELGDSALYLCASSLYPGGTGGLVEAFFGQGTRLTVV.

V usage is TRBV5-1 and J usage is TRBJ1-1, with a weak D call TRBD1 (5 bases). The length of the CDR3 is 16 residues. In germline, CDR1 is SGHRS, CDR2 YFSETQ. The V end lost 3 bases, the J end lost 4 bases, and 19 bases lay between the germline ends. The CDR3 DNA is TGCGCCAGCAGCTGGGGGGACCCAGGGTCGTTCACTGAAGCTTTCTTT. Translation gives CASSWGDPGSFTEAFF.